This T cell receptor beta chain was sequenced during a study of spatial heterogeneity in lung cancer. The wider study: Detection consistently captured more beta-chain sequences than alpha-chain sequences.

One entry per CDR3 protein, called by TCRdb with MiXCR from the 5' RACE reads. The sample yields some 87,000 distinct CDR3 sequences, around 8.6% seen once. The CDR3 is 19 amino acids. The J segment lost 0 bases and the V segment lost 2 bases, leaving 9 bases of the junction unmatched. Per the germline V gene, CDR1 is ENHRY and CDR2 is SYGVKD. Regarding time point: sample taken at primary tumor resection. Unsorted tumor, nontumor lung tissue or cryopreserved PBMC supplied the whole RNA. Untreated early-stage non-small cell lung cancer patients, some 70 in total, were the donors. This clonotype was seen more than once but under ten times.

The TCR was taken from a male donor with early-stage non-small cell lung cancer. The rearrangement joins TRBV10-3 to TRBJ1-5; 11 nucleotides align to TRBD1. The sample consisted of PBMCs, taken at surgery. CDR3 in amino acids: CAISETPGQGDYSNQPQHF. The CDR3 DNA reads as TGTGCCATCAGTGAGACCCCGGGACAGGGGGATTATAGCAATCAGCCCCAGCATTTT.